This T cell receptor beta chain came from a study of T-cell memory formation after mild COVID-19. Across the study: TCR clusters were largely donor specific. Study-wide findings and caveats: Confirmation of SARS-CoV-2 specificity was lacking for second-wave clones peaking day 37. Pre-infection memory contained some responding clones, which suggested that cross-reactive memory had joined. From day 15 to 85, contracting clones were balanced between CD4 and CD8, whereas later expanders leaned toward CD4+.

From the 5' RACE reads, TCRdb called clonotypes with MiXCR, one entry per CDR3 protein. The repertoire includes around 220,000 distinct CDR3 sequences, over 15% of them detected once, and 3.5% sits in the top ten. This clonotype has at least ten counts. Antigen: not known. The receptor comes from a man aged 18 to 29 who had mild COVID-19 (a few samples of this study predate the infection). Cell type and time point are not known. The sequenced sample was PBMCs or a T cell subset sorted from them (not recorded which).

CDR3 in DNA: TGCGCCAGCAGCCCGTTCGGGCAGGGGGCATACGGCTACACCTTC. Its protein is CASSPFGQGAYGYTF. This chain uses TRBV5-1 with TRBJ1-2; 8 positions match TRBD1. Germline lookup yields CDR1 SGHRS and CDR2 YFSETQ. This CDR3 region has 15 residues. Germline trimming cut 4 bases from V and 8 bases from J; bases unmatched to any gene: 13.